This T cell receptor (beta chain) was sequenced during a study of blood T cells in healthy people across ages. A second PCR, run for about 7 to 11 cycles, used a sample-barcoded 5' primer plus a J-beta primer mix. TCRdb recomputed calls from the 5' RACE reads with MiXCR, one row per CDR3 protein. The sample has just over 1 million distinct CDR3 sequences, over 35% seen once. V was shortened by 0 bases and J by 8 bases, with 16 bases between the two germline ends. The length of the CDR3 is 16 residues. Germline CDR1 and CDR2: MNHEY and SMNVEV (reference sequence). Sequenced sample: blood. The J gene is TRBJ1-4, the V gene TRBV27; tentatively, D is TRBD1 (6 bases). The clonotype originates from a woman between 55 and 75 years old in good health. The CDR3 here is CASSLSSNRAAEKLFF. CDR3 bases: TGTGCCAGCAGTTTATCGTCCAACAGGGCAGCGGAAAAACTGTTTTTT.